A single sample gave rise to the 31 T cell receptor beta chains below, sequenced in a study of cytomegalovirus exposure and HLA in healthy donors. With 60 Vbeta and 13 Jbeta primers, the PCR was carried out. TCRdb's table, derived via immunoSEQ multiplex PCR, lists solely in-frame clones and lacks some. Here the sample spans some 88,000 clones, roughly 63% being singletons. Sequences were obtained from PBMCs. These receptors were collected from a woman between 25 and 40 years old in good health and CMV-seronegative.

This chain uses TRBV10-3 with TRBJ1-4, with D maybe TRBD1 (5 bases). CDR1 and CDR2 (germline): ENHRY, SYGVKD. Deletions cut 11 bases from V and 4 bases from J, with 17 bases between. This CDR3 spans 14 amino acids. This CDR3 is CAARTGYGNEKLFF. In nucleotides, the CDR3 is TGTGCCGCGCGAACAGGATACGGTAATGAAAAACTGTTTTTT.

The gene calls are TRBV19 and TRBJ2-2; TRBD1 matches at 9 bases. Germline V gives CDR1 LNHDA, CDR2 SQIVND (reference sequence). This CDR3 region has 13 residues. V was clipped by 9 bases and J by 9 bases; unmatched bases: 8. The CDR3 reads CASRDRVKWELFF. In nucleotides, the CDR3 is TGTGCCAGCCGGGACAGGGTTAAGTGGGAGCTGTTTTTT.

The rearrangement uses TRBV4-2 and TRBJ1-1; D perhaps matches TRBD1 (6 bases). Per germline, CDR1 LGHNA and CDR2 YNFKEQ. Trimming left V 0 bases short and J 3 bases short, with 23 bases between. This CDR3 spans 19 amino acids. The CDR3, as DNA: TGTGCCAGCAGCCAAGATAGGGGGTTCAAGGGATTGGGATACACTGAAGCTTTCTTT. This encodes CASSQDRGFKGLGYTEAFF.

The rearrangement joins TRBV19 to TRBJ2-1, with 13 bases matching TRBD2. The V segment lost 5 bases and the J segment 7 bases; nucleotides outside the gene matches: 8. Per germline, CDR1 LNHDA and CDR2 SQIVND (reference sequence). The CDR3 contains 16 residues. The CDR3 is CASSSRTSGRVNEQFF. In DNA, the CDR3 is TGTGCCAGTAGTTCGCGGACTAGCGGGAGAGTAAATGAGCAGTTCTTC.

The chain couples TRBV19 to TRBJ2-5, with 13 bases that match TRBD2. The ends lost 6 bases at V and 4 bases at J; junction bases unmatched: 5. The CDR3 is 15 residues long. In germline, CDR1 is LNHDA, CDR2 SQIVND (reference sequence). CDR3 protein: CASRTSGGVRETQYF. The CDR3 DNA sequence: TGTGCCAGTAGAACTAGCGGGGGGGTAAGAGAGACCCAGTACTTC.

V gene TRBV19 combines with J gene TRBJ1-3, with TRBD1 as a possible D gene (6 bases). V was cut by 8 bases and J by 1 base, with 12 bases left in between. CDR1 and CDR2 from the germline V gene are LNHDA and SQIVND (reference sequence). The CDR3 sequence is 14 residues long. For the CDR3, the DNA is TGTGCCAGTCGACCAGGGGCTTCTGGAAACACCATATATTTT. Protein: CASRPGASGNTIYF.

This chain connects TRBV11-3 to TRBJ2-2, with 7 bases fitting TRBD2. Germline V gene data show CDR1 as SGHNT and CDR2 as YENEEA. This CDR3 region has 14 residues. Trimming at V came to 5 bases and at J to 4 bases, leaving 4 bases not matched to a gene. Here the CDR3 reads CASSRSGATGELFF. The CDR3 DNA follows: TGTGCCAGCAGCCGGAGCGGGGCCACCGGGGAGCTGTTTTTT.

This clone occurred once. The chain is built from TRBV14 and TRBJ2-7; the match to TRBD2 covers 13 bases. Germline V gene data show CDR1 as SGHDN and CDR2 as FVKESK. V was pared by 3 bases and J by 7 bases, with 9 bases of the junction left unmatched. The CDR3 has 16 amino acids. The chain's CDR3 is CASSHRGLAGVKEQYF. The CDR3 DNA sequence: TGTGCCAGCAGCCACCGAGGACTAGCGGGAGTTAAAGAGCAGTACTTC.

The V gene is TRBV6-5, the J gene TRBJ2-3; D is unclear. Per germline, CDR1 MNHEY and CDR2 SVGAGI. The CDR3 is made up of 13 amino acids. Trimming removed 2 bases at V and 2 bases at J, with 5 bases between. The CDR3 DNA follows: TGTGCCAGCAGTTACGAGAACACAGATACGCAGTATTTT. The encoded protein is CASSYENTDTQYF.

This clone was detected only a few times. This rearrangement joins TRBV11-2 to TRBJ2-5, with D tentatively TRBD2 (7 bases). The CDR3 extends over 14 amino acids. CDR1 and CDR2 (germline): SGHAT, FQNNGV. The ends were cut back, 5 bases at V and 5 bases at J, with 15 bases in the middle. CDR3 amino acids: CASSTRGGEETQYF. The CDR3 DNA sequence: TGTGCCAGCAGCACCAGGGGAGGGGAGGAGACCCAGTACTTC.

This sequence joins TRBV11-3 and TRBJ2-1; D gene ambiguous. V dropped 1 base and J dropped 5 bases, with 9 bases sitting between them. CDR1 and CDR2 from the germline V gene are SGHNT and YENEEA. The CDR3 has 14 residues. The CDR3 region has the DNA TGTGCCAGCAGCTTAGGCGGTAACAACAATGAGCAGTTCTTC. Translation gives CASSLGGNNNEQFF.

The chain couples TRBV11-2 to TRBJ1-5; unclear D gene. The germline gives CDR1 SGHAT, CDR2 FQNNGV. CDR3 length: 14 amino acids. Trimming removed 0 bases at V and 0 bases at J, with 3 bases between. The CDR3 DNA follows: TGTGCCAGCAGCTTAGACGGTAGCAATCAGCCCCAGCATTTT. This codes for CASSLDGSNQPQHF.

Notes on this clone: One end of the junction is discordant with germline, which a read error may explain. Other DNA sequences in the sample encode the same CDR3. The V gene is TRBV5-6, the J gene TRBJ2-7, with a weak D call TRBD2 (6 bases). The CDR3 runs 13 residues. Germline CDR1 reads SGHDT; CDR2 reads YYEEEE. The CDR3 nucleotides are TGTGCCAGTAGCTGGGTAGGGAGGTACGAGCAGTACTTC. This gives the protein CASSWVGRYEQYF.

The rearrangement uses TRBV6-5 and TRBJ2-7; no definite D call. CDR1 and CDR2 from the germline V gene are MNHEY and SVGAGI. Trimming removed 6 bases from V and 0 bases from J, with 12 bases in between. CDR3 length: 14 residues. The CDR3 sequence: CASRDTVDSYEQYF. The CDR3 bases are TGTGCCAGCAGAGACACAGTAGACTCCTACGAGCAGTACTTC.

This sequence joins TRBV2 and TRBJ1-2; 7 bases are shared with TRBD1. Germline V gives CDR1 SNHLY, CDR2 FYNNEI. The CDR3 has 14 residues. The V and J ends lost 5 bases and 5 bases, in that order; junction bases with no gene match: 8. CDR3 coding DNA: TGTGCCAGCAGTCTAAGACAGGGAATTTATGGCTACACCTTC. Its translation is CASSLRQGIYGYTF.

The chain uses TRBV6-5 and TRBJ1-2; D perhaps matches TRBD1 (6 bases). V was trimmed by 2 bases and J by 8 bases, leaving 12 bases between them. CDR1 is MNHEY and CDR2 is SVGAGI in the germline V gene. The CDR3 has 13 amino acids. In nucleotides, the CDR3 is TGTGCCAGCAGTTACCCAGGACAGATCGGCTACACCTTC. Translating gives CASSYPGQIGYTF.

The J gene is TRBJ1-6, the V gene TRBV18; 7 bases line up with TRBD1. Looked up from germline, CDR1 is KGHSH and CDR2 is LQKENI. V lost 6 bases, J lost 7 bases, and 12 bases stayed unmatched. This CDR3 comprises 16 residues. This CDR3 is CASSPNLATGNSPLHF. CDR3 sequence (DNA): TGTGCCAGCTCCCCGAATCTGGCGACAGGGAATTCACCCCTCCACTTT.

This clone was recorded a few times. CDR3 loop: CASSFRSYSYEQYF. For the CDR3, the DNA is TGTGCCAGCAGCTTCCGGTCATACTCCTACGAGCAGTACTTC. The chain links TRBV13 to TRBJ2-7; D is unclear. With 3 bases removed from V and 0 bases from J, the gap between germline ends came to 9 bases. In germline, CDR1 is PRHDT, CDR2 FYEKMQ (reference sequence). The CDR3 covers 14 residues.

The chain combines TRBV18 with TRBJ2-6; D perhaps matches TRBD1 (6 bases). The CDR3 runs to 16 residues. Germline CDR1 is KGHSH and CDR2 is LQKENI. Trimming cost V 2 bases and J 1 base, with 9 bases left between them. CDR3 sequence (DNA): TGTGCCAGCTCACCATTCACAGGGTCTGGGGCCAACGTCCTGACTTTC. It encodes CASSPFTGSGANVLTF.

CDR3 nucleotide sequence: TGTGCCAGCAGCCTCGACAGGGGCGAGACCCAGTACTTC. It codes for CASSLDRGETQYF. The rearrangement uses TRBV11-3 and TRBJ2-5, with 8 positions matching TRBD1. Per the germline V gene, CDR1 is SGHNT and CDR2 is YENEEA. The CDR3 covers 13 residues. Unmatched junction bases numbered 4, after V lost 5 bases and J lost 5 bases.

The gene calls are TRBV6-1 and TRBJ2-3, with D perhaps TRBD2 (5 bases). From germline, CDR1 is MNHNS and CDR2 SASEGT. The length of the CDR3 is 15 residues. Trimming took off 1 base at V and 0 bases at J, with 8 bases between the two ends. CDR3 DNA: TGTGCCAGCAGTGAAGATAGGGAGAGCACAGATACGCAGTATTTT. Amino acids: CASSEDRESTDTQYF.

V gene TRBV9 combines with J gene TRBJ2-2; D may be TRBD1 (6 bases). The germline V and J ends were trimmed by 3 bases and 1 base, with 7 bases remaining between them. Germline V gene sequence: CDR1 SGDLS, CDR2 YYNGEE. CDR3 length equals 14 residues. CDR3 DNA: TGTGCCAGCAGCGAGACAGGGAACACCGGGGAGCTGTTTTTT. This codes for CASSETGNTGELFF. Full variable domain (remainder filled in from reference TRBV9 and TRBJ2-2): DSGVTQTPKHLITATGQRVTLRCSPRSGDLSVYWYQQSLDQGLQFLIQYYNGEERAKGNILERFSAQQFPDLHSELNLSSLELGDSALYFCASSETGNTGELFFGEGSRLTVL.

This clone was seen a handful of times. The chain links TRBV7-2 to TRBJ1-2, with 8 bases aligning to TRBD1. The ends lost 5 bases at V and 8 bases at J; junction bases unmatched: 4. Germline assignment: CDR1 SGHTA and CDR2 FQGNSA. The CDR3 runs 12 residues. The CDR3 sequence: CASSPQGGGYTF. The CDR3 nucleotides read TGTGCCAGCAGCCCACAGGGGGGAGGCTACACCTTC.

The chain links TRBV11-1 to TRBJ2-5; possible D gene TRBD1, 5 bases. Germline CDR1 reads SGHAT; CDR2 reads FQDESV (reference sequence). The CDR3 extends over 14 amino acids. V was shortened by 1 base and J by 4 bases, with 10 bases between the two germline ends. DNA of the CDR3: TGTGCCAGCAGCTTAGAAGGGCAGGGAGAGACCCAGTACTTC. This gives the protein CASSLEGQGETQYF.

This clone showed up just a few times. The rearrangement links TRBV6-6 to TRBJ1-1, with 7 bases fitting TRBD1. The CDR3 contains 15 residues. Germline V gene sequence: CDR1 MNHNY, CDR2 SVGAGI (reference sequence). V shed 2 bases and J 0 bases; nucleotides not matched to a gene: 3. This CDR3 is CASSYGGTVNTEAFF. The CDR3, as DNA: TGTGCCAGCAGTTACGGCGGGACAGTGAACACTGAAGCTTTCTTT.

This CDR3 is CASRRASSYNEQFF. The CDR3 region has the DNA TGTGCCAGCAGGCGGGCTAGTTCCTACAATGAGCAGTTCTTC. The chain carries TRBV2 and TRBJ2-1; tentative D call: TRBD2 (5 bases). V was pared by 6 bases and J by 1 base, with 10 bases between. This CDR3 comprises 14 residues. Germline CDR1 and CDR2: SNHLY and FYNNEI. The variable domain in full, completed from reference TRBV2 and TRBJ2-1, reads EPEVTQTPSHQVTQMGQEVILRCVPISNHLYFYWYRQILGQKVEFLVSFYNNEISEKSEIFDDQFSVERPDGSNFTLKIRSTKLEDSAMYFCASRRASSYNEQFFGPGTRLTVL.

The chain carries TRBV6-1 and TRBJ2-5; 9 nucleotides align to TRBD1. Near its end, the DNA agrees better with TRBJ2-7, so the J call may be wrong. Germline values: CDR1 MNHNS, CDR2 SASEGT. The CDR3 totals 13 residues. The CDR3: CASRGQGPYEQYF. CDR3 bases: TGTGCCAGCAGGGGACAGGGTCCCTACGAGCAGTACTTC.

The V and J genes are TRBV5-1 and TRBJ1-2, with D hard to call. The length of the CDR3 is 13 residues. The ends were cut back, 0 bases at V and 3 bases at J, with 6 bases in the middle. The germline V gene encodes CDR1 SGHRS and CDR2 YFSETQ. CDR3 sequence: CASSLGPDYGYTF. CDR3 sequence (DNA): TGCGCCAGCAGCTTGGGGCCTGACTATGGCTACACCTTC.

J is TRBJ2-7 and V is TRBV10-3, with 7 bases matching TRBD1. Germline V gene data show CDR1 as ENHRY and CDR2 as SYGVKD. The ends lost 10 bases at V and 2 bases at J; junction bases unmatched: 5. CDR3 length: 12 amino acids. CDR3 in amino acids: CATRDRPYEQYF. Written as DNA, the CDR3 is TGTGCCACGAGGGACAGACCCTACGAGCAGTACTTC.

Here the CDR3 reads CASSPPAGSPQHF. CDR3 nucleotide sequence: TGTGCCAGCTCACCACCGGCAGGTTCGCCCCAGCATTTT. This rearrangement joins TRBV18 to TRBJ1-5, with D unclear. This CDR3 is built from 13 residues. The V and J ends lost 0 bases and 9 bases respectively, with 9 bases between them. Germline V lookup: CDR1 KGHSH, CDR2 LQKENI.

The chain carries TRBV19 and TRBJ1-1; weak D call: TRBD1 (5 bases). The CDR3 runs to 15 residues. Trimming removed 5 bases from V and 5 bases from J, with 18 bases in between. Germline CDR1 is LNHDA and CDR2 is SQIVND (reference sequence). CDR3: CASSSSGGVRTEAFF. CDR3 coding DNA: TGTGCCAGTAGTTCCTCCGGGGGGGTAAGGACTGAAGCTTTCTTT.